The present T cell receptor (beta chain) was sequenced within a study of control samples from healthy donors and cancer patients. Germline V gives CDR1 SEHNR, CDR2 FQNEAQ (reference sequence). This CDR3 is 12 amino acids long. Trimming shortened V by 4 bases and J by 0 bases, and 0 bases separated the two germline ends. The protocol was immunoSEQ multiplex PCR, while the TCRdb copy is restricted to in-frame clones and leaves out a portion. The sample yields roughly 150,000 clones, over 85% seen once. The rearrangement uses TRBV7-9 and TRBJ2-2; D call uncertain. The sequenced material came from blood. The receptor comes from a man between 45 and 60 years old in good health. Written as DNA, the CDR3 is TGTGCCAGCAGCTCGAACACCGGGGAGCTGTTTTTT. This sequence encodes CASSSNTGELFF.